This entry concerns a single T cell receptor (beta chain). These data originate in a study of blood T cell repertoires in COVID-19. In the authors' methods: For nucleated cells, counts were estimated from reference gene primer amplification. Only in-frame clones appear in the TCRdb table, and some are missing; sequencing was by immunoSEQ multiplex PCR. That table furnishes V, J and clone size, whereas the DNA furnished D and trimming. The sample lists under 250,000 clones, roughly 82% occurring once. Seattle cases were enrolled at active infection and followed longitudinally. The CDR3 totals 11 residues. The germline V gene encodes CDR1 DFQATT and CDR2 SNEGSKA (reference sequence). V lost 5 bases to trimming and J lost 3 bases, with 8 bases between them.

This receptor was obtained from a woman over 75 with COVID-19, enrolled during active disease. The V gene is TRBV20-1, the J gene TRBJ2-7; the D gene is possibly TRBD1 (6 bases). The sample consisted of peripheral blood. CDR3 residues: CSAPDSYEQYF. CDR3 nucleotides: TGCAGTGCTCCGGACAGCTACGAGCAGTACTTC.